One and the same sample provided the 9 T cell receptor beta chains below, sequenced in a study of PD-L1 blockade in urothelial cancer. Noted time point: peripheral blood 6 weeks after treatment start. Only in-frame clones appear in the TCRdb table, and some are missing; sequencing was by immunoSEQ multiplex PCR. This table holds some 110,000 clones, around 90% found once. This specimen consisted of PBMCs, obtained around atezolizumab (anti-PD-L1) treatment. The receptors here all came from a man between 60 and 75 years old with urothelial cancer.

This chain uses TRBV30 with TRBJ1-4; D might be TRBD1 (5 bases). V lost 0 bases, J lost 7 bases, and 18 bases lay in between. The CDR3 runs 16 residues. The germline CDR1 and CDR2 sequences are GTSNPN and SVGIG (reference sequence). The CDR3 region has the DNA TGTGCCTGGAGTGTACAAACGCAGGGCGTAGCTGAAAAACTGTTTTTT. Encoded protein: CAWSVQTQGVAEKLFF.

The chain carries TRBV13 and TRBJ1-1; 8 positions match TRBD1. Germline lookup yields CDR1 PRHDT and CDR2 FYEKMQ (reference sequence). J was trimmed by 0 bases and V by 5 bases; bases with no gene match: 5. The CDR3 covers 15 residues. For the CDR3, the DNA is TGTGCCAGCAGCCGAGACAGGGGTATGAACACTGAAGCTTTCTTT. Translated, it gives CASSRDRGMNTEAFF.

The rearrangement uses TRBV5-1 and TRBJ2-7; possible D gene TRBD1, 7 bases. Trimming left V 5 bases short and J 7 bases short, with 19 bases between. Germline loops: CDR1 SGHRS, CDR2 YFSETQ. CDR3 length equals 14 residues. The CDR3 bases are TGCGCCAGCAGTCCGGGGGCTAGGGACAGAGAGCAGTACTTC. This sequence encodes CASSPGARDREQYF. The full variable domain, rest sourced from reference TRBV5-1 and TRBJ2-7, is KAGVTQTPRYLIKTRGQQVTLSCSPISGHRSVSWYQQTPGQGLQFLFEYFSETQRNKGNFPGRFSGRQFSNSRSEMNVSTLELGDSALYLCASSPGARDREQYFGPGTRLTVT.

The CDR3 here is CSVVLAGGRTDTQYF. In DNA, the CDR3 is TGCAGCGTTGTCTTAGCGGGAGGGCGAACAGATACGCAGTATTTT. This chain connects TRBV29-1 to TRBJ2-3; 11 bases fit TRBD2. The V segment lost 4 bases and the J segment 3 bases; nucleotides outside the gene matches: 6. Germline V gives CDR1 SQVTM, CDR2 ANQGSEA. The CDR3 totals 15 residues.

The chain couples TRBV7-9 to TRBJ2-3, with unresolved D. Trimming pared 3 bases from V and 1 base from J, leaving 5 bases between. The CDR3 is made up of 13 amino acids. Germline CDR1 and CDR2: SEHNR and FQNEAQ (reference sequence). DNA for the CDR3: TGTGCCAGCAGCTTCTCGGGCACAGATACGCAGTATTTT. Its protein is CASSFSGTDTQYF.

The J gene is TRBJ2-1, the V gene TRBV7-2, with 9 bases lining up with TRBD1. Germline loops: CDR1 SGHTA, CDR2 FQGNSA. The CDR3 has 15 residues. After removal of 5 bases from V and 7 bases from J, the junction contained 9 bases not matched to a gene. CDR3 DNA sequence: TGTGCCAGCAGCCAGGGGACAGGGACGGCAAATGAGCAGTTCTTC. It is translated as CASSQGTGTANEQFF.

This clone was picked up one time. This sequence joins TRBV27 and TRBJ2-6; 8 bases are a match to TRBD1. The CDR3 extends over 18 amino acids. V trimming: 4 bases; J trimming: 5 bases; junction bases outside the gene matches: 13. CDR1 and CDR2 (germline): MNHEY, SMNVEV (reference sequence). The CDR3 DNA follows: TGTGCCAGCAGTTCTCCGACAGGGGTTGCATTACGGGCCAACGTCCTGACTTTC. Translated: CASSSPTGVALRANVLTF.

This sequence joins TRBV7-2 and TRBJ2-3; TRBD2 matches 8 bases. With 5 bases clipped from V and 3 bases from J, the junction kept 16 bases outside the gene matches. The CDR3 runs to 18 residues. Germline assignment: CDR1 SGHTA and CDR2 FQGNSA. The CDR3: CASSPMTMAGGSTDTQYF. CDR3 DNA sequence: TGTGCCAGCAGCCCTATGACTATGGCGGGGGGAAGTACAGATACGCAGTATTTT.

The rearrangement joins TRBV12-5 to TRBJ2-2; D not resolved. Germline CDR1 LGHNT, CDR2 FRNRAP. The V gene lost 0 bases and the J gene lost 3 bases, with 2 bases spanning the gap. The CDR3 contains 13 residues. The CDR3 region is CASGLVDTGELFF. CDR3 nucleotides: TGTGCTAGTGGTTTGGTCGACACCGGGGAGCTGTTTTTT.